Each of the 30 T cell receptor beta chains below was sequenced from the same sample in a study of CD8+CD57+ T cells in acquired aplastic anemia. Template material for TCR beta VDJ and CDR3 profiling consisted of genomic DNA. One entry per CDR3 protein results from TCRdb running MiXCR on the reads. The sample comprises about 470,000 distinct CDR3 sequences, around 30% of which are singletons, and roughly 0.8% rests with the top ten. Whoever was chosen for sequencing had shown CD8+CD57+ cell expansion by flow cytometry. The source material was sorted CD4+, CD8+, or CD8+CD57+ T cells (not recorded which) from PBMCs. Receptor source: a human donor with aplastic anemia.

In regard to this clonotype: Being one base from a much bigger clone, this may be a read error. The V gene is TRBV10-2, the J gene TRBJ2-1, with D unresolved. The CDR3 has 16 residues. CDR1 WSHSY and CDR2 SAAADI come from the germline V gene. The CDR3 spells CDSSEEAIWVYNEQFF. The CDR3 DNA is TGCGACAGCAGTGAAGAAGCGATCTGGGTGTACAATGAGCAGTTCTTC.

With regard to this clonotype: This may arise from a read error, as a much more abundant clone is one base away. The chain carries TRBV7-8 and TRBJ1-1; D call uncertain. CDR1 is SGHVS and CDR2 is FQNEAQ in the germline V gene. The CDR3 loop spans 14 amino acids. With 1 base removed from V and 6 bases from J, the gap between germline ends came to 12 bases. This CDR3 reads CASSLGSIGAEAFF. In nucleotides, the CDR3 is TGTGCCAGCAGCTTAGGCTCGATCGGCGCTGAAGCTTTCTTT.

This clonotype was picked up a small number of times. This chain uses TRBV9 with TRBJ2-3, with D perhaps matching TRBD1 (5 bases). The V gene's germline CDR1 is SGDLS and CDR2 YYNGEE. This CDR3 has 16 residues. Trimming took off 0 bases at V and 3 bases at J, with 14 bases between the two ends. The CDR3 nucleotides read TGTGCCAGCAGCGTAGGTCAGGGAACTGGTACAGATACGCAGTATTTT. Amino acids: CASSVGQGTGTDTQYF. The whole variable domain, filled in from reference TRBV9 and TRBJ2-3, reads DSGVTQTPKHLITATGQRVTLRCSPRSGDLSVYWYQQSLDQGLQFLIQYYNGEERAKGNILERFSAQQFPDLHSELNLSSLELGDSALYFCASSVGQGTGTDTQYFGPGTRLTVL.

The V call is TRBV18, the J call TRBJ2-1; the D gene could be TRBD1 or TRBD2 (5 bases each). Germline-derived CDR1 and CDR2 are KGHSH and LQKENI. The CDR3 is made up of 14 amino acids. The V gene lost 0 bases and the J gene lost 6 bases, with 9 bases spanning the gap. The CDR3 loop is CASSPPGTANEQFF. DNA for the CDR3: TGTGCCAGCTCACCACCCGGGACGGCCAATGAGCAGTTCTTC. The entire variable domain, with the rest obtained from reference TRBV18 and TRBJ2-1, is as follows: NAGVMQNPRHLVRRRGQEARLRCSPMKGHSHVYWYRQLPEEGLKFMVYLQKENIIDESGMPKERFSAEFPKEGPSILRIQQVVRGDSAAYFCASSPPGTANEQFFGPGTRLTVL.

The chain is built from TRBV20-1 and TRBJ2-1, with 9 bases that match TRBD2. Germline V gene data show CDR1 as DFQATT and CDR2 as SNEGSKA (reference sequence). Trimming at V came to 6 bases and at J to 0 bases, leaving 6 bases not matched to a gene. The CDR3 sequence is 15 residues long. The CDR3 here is CSAAALAGSYNEQFF. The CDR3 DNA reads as TGCAGTGCGGCAGCACTAGCGGGCTCCTACAATGAGCAGTTCTTC.

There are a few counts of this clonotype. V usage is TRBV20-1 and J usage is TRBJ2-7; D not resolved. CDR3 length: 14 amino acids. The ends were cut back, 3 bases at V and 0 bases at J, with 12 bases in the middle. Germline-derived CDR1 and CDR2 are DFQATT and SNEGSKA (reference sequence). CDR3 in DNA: TGCAGTGCTAGTCGGTGGGGAAACTCCTACGAGCAGTACTTC. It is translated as CSASRWGNSYEQYF.

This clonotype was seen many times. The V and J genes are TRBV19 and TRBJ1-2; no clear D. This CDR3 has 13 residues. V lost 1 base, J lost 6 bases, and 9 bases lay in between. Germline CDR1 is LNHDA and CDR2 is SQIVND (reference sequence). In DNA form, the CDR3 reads TGTGCCAGTAGTATAGGGCAGTGGGATGGCTACACCTTC. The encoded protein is CASSIGQWDGYTF.

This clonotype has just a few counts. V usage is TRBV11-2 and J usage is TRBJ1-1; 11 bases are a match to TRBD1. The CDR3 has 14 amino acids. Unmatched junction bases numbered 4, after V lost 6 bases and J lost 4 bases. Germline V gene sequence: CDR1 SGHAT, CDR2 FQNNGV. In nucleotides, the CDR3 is TGTGCCAGCAGACTGGGGACAGGGGGCACTGAAGCTTTCTTT. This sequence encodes CASRLGTGGTEAFF. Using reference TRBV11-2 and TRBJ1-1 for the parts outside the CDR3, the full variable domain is EAGVAQSPRYKIIEKRQSVAFWCNPISGHATLYWYQQILGQGPKLLIQFQNNGVVDDSQLPKDRFSAERLKGVDSTLKIQPAKLEDSAVYLCASRLGTGGTEAFFGQGTRLTVV.

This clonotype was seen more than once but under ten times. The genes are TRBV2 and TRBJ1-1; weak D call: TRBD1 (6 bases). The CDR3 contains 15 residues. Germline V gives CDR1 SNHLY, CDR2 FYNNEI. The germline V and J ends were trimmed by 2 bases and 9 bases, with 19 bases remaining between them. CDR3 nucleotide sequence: TGTGCCAGCAGTGAAAGCGCCAGGGCCCGGGGGCAAGCTTTCTTT. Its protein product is CASSESARARGQAFF.

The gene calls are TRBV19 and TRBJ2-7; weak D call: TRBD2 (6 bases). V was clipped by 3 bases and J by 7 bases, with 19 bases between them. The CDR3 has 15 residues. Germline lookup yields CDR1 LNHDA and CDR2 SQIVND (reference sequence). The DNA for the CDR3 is TGTGCCAGTAGTATTCTCGGCGGGGCCTTAGGGGAGCAGTACTTC. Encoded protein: CASSILGGALGEQYF.

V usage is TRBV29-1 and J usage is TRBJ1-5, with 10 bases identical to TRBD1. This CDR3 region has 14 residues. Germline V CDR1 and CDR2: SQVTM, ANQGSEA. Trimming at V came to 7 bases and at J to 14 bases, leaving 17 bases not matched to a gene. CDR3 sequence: CSARTGGLGANEHF. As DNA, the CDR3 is TGCAGCGCAAGGACAGGGGGGTTGGGGGCCAATGAGCATTTT.

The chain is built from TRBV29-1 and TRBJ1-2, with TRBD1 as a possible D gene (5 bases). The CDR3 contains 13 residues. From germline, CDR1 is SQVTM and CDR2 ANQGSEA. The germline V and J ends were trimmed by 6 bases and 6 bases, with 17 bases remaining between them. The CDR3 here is CSVGGDRHHGYTF. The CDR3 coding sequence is TGCAGCGTCGGAGGAGACAGACACCATGGCTACACCTTC.

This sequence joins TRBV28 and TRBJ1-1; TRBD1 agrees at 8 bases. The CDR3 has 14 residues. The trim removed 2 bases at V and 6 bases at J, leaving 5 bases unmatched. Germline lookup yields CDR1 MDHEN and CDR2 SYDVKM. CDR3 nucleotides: TGTGCCAGCAGTTTAAGGACAGGGAAGGCTGAAGCTTTCTTT. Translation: CASSLRTGKAEAFF. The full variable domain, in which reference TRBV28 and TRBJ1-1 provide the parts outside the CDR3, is DVKVTQSSRYLVKRTGEKVFLECVQDMDHENMFWYRQDPGLGLRLIYFSYDVKMKEKGDIPEGYSVSREKKERFSLILESASTNQTSMYLCASSLRTGKAEAFFGQGTRLTVV.

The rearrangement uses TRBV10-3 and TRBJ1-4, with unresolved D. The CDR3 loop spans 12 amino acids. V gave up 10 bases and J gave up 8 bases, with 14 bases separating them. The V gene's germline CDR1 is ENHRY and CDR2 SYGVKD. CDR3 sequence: CASGRFSEKLFF. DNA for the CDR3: TGTGCCAGCGGGAGATTTTCCGAAAAACTGTTTTTT.

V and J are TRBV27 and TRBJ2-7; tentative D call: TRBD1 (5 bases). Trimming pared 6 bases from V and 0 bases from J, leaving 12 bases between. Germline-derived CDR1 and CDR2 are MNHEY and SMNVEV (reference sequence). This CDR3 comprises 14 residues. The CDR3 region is CASSRAGPSYEQYF. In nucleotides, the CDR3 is TGTGCCAGCAGCCGGGCAGGGCCCTCCTACGAGCAGTACTTC.

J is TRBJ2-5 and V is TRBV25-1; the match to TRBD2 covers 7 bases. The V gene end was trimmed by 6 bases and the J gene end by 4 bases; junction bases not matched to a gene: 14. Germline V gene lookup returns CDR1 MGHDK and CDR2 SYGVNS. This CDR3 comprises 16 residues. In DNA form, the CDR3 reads TGTGCCAGCAGCGCTCCTCCGGGGGGAGGTAGAGAGACCCAGTACTTC. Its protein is CASSAPPGGGRETQYF.

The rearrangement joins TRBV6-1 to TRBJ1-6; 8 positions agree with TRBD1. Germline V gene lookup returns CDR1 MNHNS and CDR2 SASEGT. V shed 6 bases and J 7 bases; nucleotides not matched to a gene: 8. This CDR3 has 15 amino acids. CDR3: CASSHRDRMNSPLHF. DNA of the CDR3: TGTGCCAGCAGCCACCGGGACAGGATGAATTCACCCCTCCACTTT.

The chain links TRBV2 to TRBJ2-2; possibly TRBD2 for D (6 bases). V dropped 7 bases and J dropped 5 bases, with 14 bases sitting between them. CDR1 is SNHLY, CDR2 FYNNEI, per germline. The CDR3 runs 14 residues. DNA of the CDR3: TGTGCCAGCAAAGGGAGGCCGGGTACCGGGGAGCTGTTTTTT. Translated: CASKGRPGTGELFF.

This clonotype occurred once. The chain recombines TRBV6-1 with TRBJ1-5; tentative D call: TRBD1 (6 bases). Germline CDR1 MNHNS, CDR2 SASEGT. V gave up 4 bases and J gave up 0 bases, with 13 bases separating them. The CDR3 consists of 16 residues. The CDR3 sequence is CASSADRLYSNQPQHF. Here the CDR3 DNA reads TGTGCCAGCAGTGCGGACAGACTCTATAGCAATCAGCCCCAGCATTTT.

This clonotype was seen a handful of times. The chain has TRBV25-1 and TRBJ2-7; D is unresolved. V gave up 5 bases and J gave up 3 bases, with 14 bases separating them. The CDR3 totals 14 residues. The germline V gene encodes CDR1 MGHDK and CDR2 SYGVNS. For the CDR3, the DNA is TGTGCCAGCAGTCCCGAACCACAATACTACGAGCAGTACTTC. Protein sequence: CASSPEPQYYEQYF.

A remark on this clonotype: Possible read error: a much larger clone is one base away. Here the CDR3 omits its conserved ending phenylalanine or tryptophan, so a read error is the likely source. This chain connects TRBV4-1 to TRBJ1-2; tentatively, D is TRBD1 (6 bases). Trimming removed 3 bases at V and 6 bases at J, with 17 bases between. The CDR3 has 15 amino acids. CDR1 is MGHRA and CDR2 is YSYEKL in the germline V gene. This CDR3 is CASSHGYRARDGYTL. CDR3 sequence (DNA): TGCGCCAGCAGCCATGGATACAGGGCGAGGGATGGCTACACCCTC.

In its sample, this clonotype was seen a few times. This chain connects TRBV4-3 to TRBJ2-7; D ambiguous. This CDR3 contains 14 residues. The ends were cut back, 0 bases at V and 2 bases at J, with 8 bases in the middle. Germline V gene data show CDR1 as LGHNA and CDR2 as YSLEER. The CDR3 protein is CASSQDLAPYEQYF. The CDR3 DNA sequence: TGCGCCAGCAGCCAAGATCTCGCCCCCTACGAGCAGTACTTC.

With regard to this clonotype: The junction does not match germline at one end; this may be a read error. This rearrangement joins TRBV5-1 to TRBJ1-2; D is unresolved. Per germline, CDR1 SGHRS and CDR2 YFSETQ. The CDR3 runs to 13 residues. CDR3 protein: CASSLADGYGYAF. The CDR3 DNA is TGCGCCAGCAGCTTAGCGGACGGATATGGCTACGCCTTC.

Here the CDR3 reads CASSRTGTGLILTQYF. In DNA form, the CDR3 reads TGTGCCAGTAGCCGTACGGGGACAGGGCTAATACTTACGCAGTATTTT. The rearrangement joins TRBV19 to TRBJ2-3, with TRBD1 identical over 9 bases. This CDR3 is built from 16 residues. Trimming took 6 bases from V and 8 from J; bases not matched to a gene: 15. The germline CDR1 and CDR2 sequences are LNHDA and SQIVND (reference sequence).

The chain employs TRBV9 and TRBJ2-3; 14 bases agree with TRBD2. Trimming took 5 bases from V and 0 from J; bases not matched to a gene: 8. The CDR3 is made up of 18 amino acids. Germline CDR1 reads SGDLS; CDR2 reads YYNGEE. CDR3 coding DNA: TGTGCCAGCAGAAAGACTAGCGGGAGGGTTTCTAGCACAGATACGCAGTATTTT. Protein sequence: CASRKTSGRVSSTDTQYF. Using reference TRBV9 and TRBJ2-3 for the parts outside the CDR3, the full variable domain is DSGVTQTPKHLITATGQRVTLRCSPRSGDLSVYWYQQSLDQGLQFLIQYYNGEERAKGNILERFSAQQFPDLHSELNLSSLELGDSALYFCASRKTSGRVSSTDTQYFGPGTRLTVL.

The CDR3 DNA follows: TGTGCCATCAGTCCCTGGGGGACAGGGGGTAATAACTATGGCTACACCTTC. Translation gives CAISPWGTGGNNYGYTF. This chain links TRBV10-3 with TRBJ1-2; TRBD1 agrees at 11 bases. Germline CDR1 is ENHRY and CDR2 is SYGVKD. There are 17 residues in the CDR3. Germline trimming cut 5 bases from V and 1 base from J; bases unmatched to any gene: 9.

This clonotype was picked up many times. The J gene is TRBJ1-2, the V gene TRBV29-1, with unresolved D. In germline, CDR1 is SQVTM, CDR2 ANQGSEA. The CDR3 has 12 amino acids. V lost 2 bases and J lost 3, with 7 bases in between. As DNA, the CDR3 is TGCAGCGTTGAATTGGGTGACTATGGCTACACCTTC. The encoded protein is CSVELGDYGYTF.

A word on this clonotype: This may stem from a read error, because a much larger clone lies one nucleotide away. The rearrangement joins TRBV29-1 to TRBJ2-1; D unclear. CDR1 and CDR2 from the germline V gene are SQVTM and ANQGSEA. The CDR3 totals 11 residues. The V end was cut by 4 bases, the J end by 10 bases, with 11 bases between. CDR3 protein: CSVVVIGEQFF. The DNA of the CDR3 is TGCAGCGTTGTTGTCATTGGGGAGCAGTTCTTC.

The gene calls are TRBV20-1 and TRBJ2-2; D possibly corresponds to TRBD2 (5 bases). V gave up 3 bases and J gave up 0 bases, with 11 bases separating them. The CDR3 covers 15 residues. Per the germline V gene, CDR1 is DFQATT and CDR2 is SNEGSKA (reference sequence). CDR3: CSASGAVANTGELFF. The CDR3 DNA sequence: TGCAGTGCTAGTGGAGCGGTCGCGAACACCGGGGAGCTGTTTTTT.

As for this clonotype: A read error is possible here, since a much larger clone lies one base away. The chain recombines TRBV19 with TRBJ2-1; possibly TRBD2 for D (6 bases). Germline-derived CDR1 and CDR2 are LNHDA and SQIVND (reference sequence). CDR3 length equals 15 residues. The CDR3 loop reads CASRGVAGTYNEQLF. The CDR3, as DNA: TGTGCCAGTAGGGGCGTGGCGGGGACCTACAATGAGCAGCTCTTC.